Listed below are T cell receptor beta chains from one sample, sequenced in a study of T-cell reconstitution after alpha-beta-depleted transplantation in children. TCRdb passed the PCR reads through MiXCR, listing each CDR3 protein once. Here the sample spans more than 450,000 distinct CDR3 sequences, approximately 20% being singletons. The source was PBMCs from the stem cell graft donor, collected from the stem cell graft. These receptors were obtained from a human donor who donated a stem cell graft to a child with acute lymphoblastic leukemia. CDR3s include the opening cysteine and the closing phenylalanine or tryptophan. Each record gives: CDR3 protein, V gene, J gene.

CDR3: CASSPVTGDEKLFF
V: TRBV18
J: TRBJ1-4

CDR3: CSARSSGDSISTDTQYF
V: TRBV20-1
J: TRBJ2-3

CDR3: CASSIEGAYLRHSF
V: TRBV19
J: TRBJ2-4

CDR3: CASRASGSQHF
V: TRBV12-3/TRBV12-4
J: -

CDR3: CAISWDFLETQYF
V: TRBV10-3
J: TRBJ2-5

CDR3: CASSYSMQALYGYTF
V: TRBV6-5
J: TRBJ1-2

CDR3: CASSDRVAGISYEQYF
V: TRBV7-9
J: TRBJ2-7

CDR3: CASSLAETRYNEQFF
V: TRBV5-1
J: TRBJ2-1

CDR3: CASSLEGWGQGPGDTQYF
V: TRBV11-2
J: TRBJ2-3

CDR3: CSVEHGGGSNEQFF
V: TRBV29-1
J: TRBJ2-1

CDR3: CASSLVGRLAGDLNTGELFF
V: TRBV5-4
J: TRBJ2-2

CDR3: CASSAAARQQYEQYF
V: TRBV7-9
J: TRBJ2-7

CDR3: CSARDSERSTDTQYF
V: TRBV20-1
J: TRBJ2-3

CDR3: CASSVESASLPYNEQFF
V: TRBV9
J: TRBJ2-1

CDR3: CSAREREGYYEQYF
V: TRBV20-1
J: TRBJ2-7

CDR3: CASSIGRGTSYNEQFF
V: TRBV19
J: TRBJ2-1

CDR3: CASSSPGLALKGSYNEQFF
V: TRBV5-1
J: TRBJ2-1

CDR3: CASSGQGARQFF
V: TRBV9
J: TRBJ2-1

CDR3: CASSLETVPNEKLFF
V: TRBV7-6
J: TRBJ1-4

CDR3: CASSRSYKSTGSRMGPRRNEQFF
V: TRBV13
J: TRBJ2-1

CDR3: CASSLEVAWGRPSKDEQFF
V: TRBV11-2
J: TRBJ2-1

CDR3: CSAQSGRSSNEQFF
V: TRBV20-1
J: TRBJ2-1

CDR3: CASSWGTGSVLGYTF
V: TRBV6-5
J: TRBJ1-2

CDR3: CSARAGLAGKHSYNEQFF
V: TRBV20-1
J: TRBJ2-1

CDR3: CASSLEPSGNTIYF
V: TRBV5-1
J: TRBJ1-3

CDR3: CSASKGTSGILYQETQYF
V: TRBV20-1
J: TRBJ2-5

CDR3: CSARARPTFGDLTDTQYF
V: TRBV20-1
J: TRBJ2-3

CDR3: CASSPGGAQGYTF
V: TRBV19
J: TRBJ1-2

CDR3: CASQPMLGSQETQYF
V: TRBV5-1
J: TRBJ2-5

CDR3: CSVDEGTEAFF
V: TRBV29-1
J: TRBJ1-1

CDR3: CSAVRGGDMYEQFF
V: TRBV20-1
J: TRBJ2-1